Sequencing of this T cell receptor beta chain was carried out in a study of blood T cell repertoires in COVID-19. Turning to the study itself: Whether acute or convalescent, the COVID-19 samples came from the United States, Italy and Spain. The cDNA or gDNA used as material had been derived from T cells, B-cell-depleted T cells, or PBMCs.

V gave up 3 bases and J gave up 8 bases, with 19 bases separating them. The CDR3 is 15 amino acids. Germline assignment: CDR1 KGHSH and CDR2 LQKENI. Per the study methods: Reference gene primer amplification in the assay estimated nucleated cell counts. Assay: immunoSEQ multiplex PCR; the TCRdb copy retains only in-frame clones and omits some. The V and J calls and clone size come from that table; D and trimming were worked out from the DNA. The table has 100,000 to 150,000 clones, 83% seen once; the top ten hold more than 5%. V is TRBV18 and J is TRBJ1-2, with a tentative D call TRBD1 (5 bases). The receptor was isolated from a man older than 75 with active or convalescent COVID-19. Sequencing was performed on peripheral blood. For the CDR3, the DNA is TGTGCCAGCTCACCCTCGCGGGGCCTTGCGGGGGGCTACACCTTC. Protein: CASSPSRGLAGGYTF.